This is a list of T cell receptor beta chains from one sample in a study of shared clonotypes between healthy human individuals. Profiled with immunoSEQ multiplex PCR; TCRdb holds only in-frame clones, not every one. Of millions of clones listed, 85% to 95% were seen once; the top ten hold more than 0.1%. The sample was naive CD4+ T cells sorted from blood. The receptors shown here come from a man between 18 and 29 years old in good health. The CDR3 runs from the conserved cysteine through the conserved F or W. A D gene is named only where the DNA matches it firmly. Size values are once, few and many counts, or a class for expanded clones, and some rows have none.

J | D | V | size | DNA | CDR3
TRBJ1-1 | TRBD1 | TRBV19 | NA | TGTGCCAGTAGTACGGCGGGACAGGGTACGGCTTTCTTT | CASSTAGQGTAFF
TRBJ2-2 | NA | TRBV5-7 | once | TGTGCCAGCGGCAGGAGCACCGGGGAGCTGTTTTTT | CASGRSTGELFF
TRBJ2-7 | TRBD1 | TRBV2 | NA | TGTGCCAGCAGCTTAGACAGGGCTCACGAGCAGTACTTC | CASSLDRAHEQYF
TRBJ1-1 | NA | TRBV5-6 | NA | TGTGCCAGCAGCTTTGACAGGGAAGCTTTCTTT | CASSFDREAFF
TRBJ1-1 | NA | TRBV6-5 | once | TGTGCCAGCAAGAAGGGGCCGAACACTGAAGCTTTCTTT | CASKKGPNTEAFF
TRBJ2-3 | NA | TRBV7-9 | NA | TGTGCCAGCAGCCCAGACAGTGACGATACGCAGTATTTT | CASSPDSDDTQYF
TRBJ2-7 | NA | TRBV4-3 | NA | TGCGCCAGCAGCCAAGTAGATGGGTACGAGCAGTACTTC | CASSQVDGYEQYF
TRBJ1-3 | TRBD1 | TRBV11-2 | NA | TGTGCCAGCAGCTTAGCCGGACAGGGGTGGATTCGCTCTGGAAACACCATATATTTT | CASSLAGQGWIRSGNTIYF
TRBJ2-2 | NA | TRBV28 | NA | TGTGCCAGCAACCGTGGAGGGGGCGGTGGCGGGGAGCTGTTTTTT | CASNRGGGGGGELFF
TRBJ2-7 | NA | TRBV7-9 | NA | TGTGCCAGCAGTCAGAGTCATTACGAGCAGTACTTC | CASSQSHYEQYF
TRBJ2-5 | NA | TRBV28 | NA | TGTGCCAGCAGCCTCAAGACTCCTTCGGGTGAGACCCAGTACTTC | CASSLKTPSGETQYF
TRBJ2-7 | NA | TRBV4-1 | NA | TGCGCCAGCAGCCCCGGCTCGAGGGACGGCCGCTACGAGCAGTACTTC | CASSPGSRDGRYEQYF
TRBJ2-5 | TRBD1 | TRBV10-3 | once | TGTGCCATCAGGACAGGGGGCAATGAGACCCAGTACTTC | CAIRTGGNETQYF
TRBJ1-4 | NA | TRBV9 | once | TGTGCCAGCAGCTACCAGGCAGGAGCAACTAATGAAAAACTGTTTTTT | CASSYQAGATNEKLFF
TRBJ1-5 | NA | TRBV10-3 | NA | TGTGCCATCAGTGAGTCGGGCAGTAATCAGCCCCAGCATTTT | CAISESGSNQPQHF
TRBJ1-5 | TRBD1 | TRBV15 | NA | TGTGCCACCAGCAGAGGACAGGGCGATCAGCCCCAGCATTTT | CATSRGQGDQPQHF
TRBJ2-1 | NA | TRBV19 | NA | TGTGCCAGTAGTATAGTGGGACTTGGTAATGATGAGCAGTTCTTC | CASSIVGLGNDEQFF
TRBJ2-3 | NA | TRBV2 | NA | TGTGCCAGCAGTCCAGCGGGAGATACGCAGTATTTT | CASSPAGDTQYF
TRBJ2-1 | TRBD2 | TRBV9 | NA | TGTGCCAGCAGCACTAGCGGGAGTGGGTTTGAGCAGTTCTTC | CASSTSGSGFEQFF
TRBJ2-3 | NA | TRBV10-3 | NA | TGTGCCATCAGTGCGGGAATCACAGATACGCAGTATTTT | CAISAGITDTQYF
TRBJ1-1 | NA | TRBV6-1 | NA | TGTGCCAGCAGTGAAAGGGGGGTTCGGACTGAAGCTTTCTTT | CASSERGVRTEAFF
TRBJ2-3 | TRBD2 | TRBV5-1 | NA | TGCGCCAGCAGAGCTAGCGGGAGAACAGATACGCAGTATTTT | CASRASGRTDTQYF